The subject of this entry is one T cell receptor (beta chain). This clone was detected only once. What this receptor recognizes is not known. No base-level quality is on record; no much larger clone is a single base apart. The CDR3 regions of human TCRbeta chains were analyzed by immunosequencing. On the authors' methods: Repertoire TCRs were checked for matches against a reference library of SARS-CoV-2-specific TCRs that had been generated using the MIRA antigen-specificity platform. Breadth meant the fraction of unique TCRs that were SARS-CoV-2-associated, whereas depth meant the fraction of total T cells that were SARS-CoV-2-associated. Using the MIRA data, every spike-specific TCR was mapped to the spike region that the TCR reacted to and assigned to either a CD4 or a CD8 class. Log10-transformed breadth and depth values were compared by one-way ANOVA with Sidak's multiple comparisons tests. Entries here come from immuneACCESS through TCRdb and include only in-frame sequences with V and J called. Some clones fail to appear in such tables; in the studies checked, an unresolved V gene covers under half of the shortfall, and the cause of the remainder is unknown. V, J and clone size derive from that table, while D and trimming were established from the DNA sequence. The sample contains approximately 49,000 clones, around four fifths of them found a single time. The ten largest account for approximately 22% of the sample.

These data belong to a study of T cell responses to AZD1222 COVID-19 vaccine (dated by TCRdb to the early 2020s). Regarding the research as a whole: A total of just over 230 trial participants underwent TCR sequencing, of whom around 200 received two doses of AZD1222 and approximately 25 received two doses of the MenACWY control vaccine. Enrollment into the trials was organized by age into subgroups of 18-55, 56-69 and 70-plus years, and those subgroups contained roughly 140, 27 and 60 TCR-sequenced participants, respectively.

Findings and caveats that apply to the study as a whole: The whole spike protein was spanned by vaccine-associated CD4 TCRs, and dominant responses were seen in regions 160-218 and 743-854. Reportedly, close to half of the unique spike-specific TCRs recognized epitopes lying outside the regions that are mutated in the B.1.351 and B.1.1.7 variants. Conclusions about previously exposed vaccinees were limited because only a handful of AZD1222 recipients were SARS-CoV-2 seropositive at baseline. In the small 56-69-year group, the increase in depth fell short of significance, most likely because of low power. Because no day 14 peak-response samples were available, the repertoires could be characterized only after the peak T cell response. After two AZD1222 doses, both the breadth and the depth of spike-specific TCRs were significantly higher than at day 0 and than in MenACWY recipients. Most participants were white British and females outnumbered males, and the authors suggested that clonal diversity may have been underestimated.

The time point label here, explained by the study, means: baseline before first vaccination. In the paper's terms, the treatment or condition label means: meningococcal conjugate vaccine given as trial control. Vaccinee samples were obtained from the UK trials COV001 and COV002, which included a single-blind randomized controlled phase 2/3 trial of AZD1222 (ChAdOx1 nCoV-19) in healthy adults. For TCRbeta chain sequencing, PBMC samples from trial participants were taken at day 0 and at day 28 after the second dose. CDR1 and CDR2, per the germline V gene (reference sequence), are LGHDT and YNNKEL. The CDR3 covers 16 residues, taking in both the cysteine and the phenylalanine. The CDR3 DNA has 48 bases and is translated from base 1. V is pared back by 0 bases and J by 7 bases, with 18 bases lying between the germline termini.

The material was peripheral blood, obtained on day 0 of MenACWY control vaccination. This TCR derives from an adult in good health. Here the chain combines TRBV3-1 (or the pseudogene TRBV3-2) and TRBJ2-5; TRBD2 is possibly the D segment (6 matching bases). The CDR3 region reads CASSQDSFASARTQYF. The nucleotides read TGTGCCAGCAGCCAAGATAGTTTTGCTAGCGCACGGACCCAGTACTTC.